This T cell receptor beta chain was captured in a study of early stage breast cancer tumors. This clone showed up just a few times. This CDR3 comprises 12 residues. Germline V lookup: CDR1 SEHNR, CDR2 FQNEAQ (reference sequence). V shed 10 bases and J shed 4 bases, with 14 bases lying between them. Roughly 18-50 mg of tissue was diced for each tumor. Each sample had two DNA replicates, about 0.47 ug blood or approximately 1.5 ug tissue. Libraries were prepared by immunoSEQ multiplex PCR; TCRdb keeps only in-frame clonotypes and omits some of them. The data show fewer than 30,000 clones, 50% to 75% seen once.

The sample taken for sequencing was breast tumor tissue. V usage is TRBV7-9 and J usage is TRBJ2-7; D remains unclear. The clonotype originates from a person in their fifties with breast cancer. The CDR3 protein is CATETPSYEQYF. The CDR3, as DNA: TGTGCCACCGAAACTCCATCATACGAGCAGTACTTC.